This T cell receptor (beta chain) was retrieved from a study of regulatory T cells in long-lasting Graves disease. Study overall: The study counted Graves' disease as persistent given over 5 years of antithyroid drugs and positive TSH receptor antibodies. General study results and limits: Persistent disease samples used TRBV28, TRBJ1-2 and TRBJ2-5 preferentially. Not thyroid tissue but only peripheral blood was studied.

iRepertoire HTBI primers and Arm-PCR of CDR3 regions built TCR beta libraries. TCRdb recomputed calls from the multiplex PCR reads with MiXCR, one row per CDR3 protein. Of 400,000 to 500,000 distinct CDR3 sequences listed, approximately 22% are singletons. Noted time point: persistent/refractory GD, antithyroid drugs over 5 years with positive TRAb. RNA isolated from PBMCs was used to make the TCR library. With EDTA tubes as the receptacles, nine milliliters of peripheral blood were drawn. The CDR3 sequence is 19 residues long. Germline V CDR1 and CDR2: LNHDA, SQIVND (reference sequence). V was trimmed by 2 bases and J by 6 bases, leaving 26 bases between them. On this clonotype itself: Antigen: not known.

This sample comprised peripheral blood mononuclear cells (PBMCs), obtained when the disease was refractory, from a patient treated with antithyroid drugs. V and J are TRBV19 and TRBJ1-5; a weak D match, TRBD1 (6 bases). The sequence came from a female donor with Graves disease. CDR3 loop: CASSIRDQAPGAGGQPQHF. For the CDR3, the DNA is TGTGCCAGTAGTATAAGGGATCAGGCCCCAGGGGCTGGGGGTCAGCCCCAGCATTTT.